This TCR beta chain was profiled in a study of cytomegalovirus exposure and HLA in healthy donors. PCR was performed using 60 Vbeta and 13 Jbeta primers. Only in-frame clones appear in the TCRdb table, and some are missing; sequencing was by immunoSEQ multiplex PCR. Here the sample spans approximately 180,000 clones, about 13% being singletons. Regarding the study as a whole: Per a prior analysis, the majority of TCR beta V segments were productive roughly 87% or roughly 30% of the time. In a later analysis, TCR beta V- and J-gene trimming showed a link to a missense DCLRE1C variant.

The length of the CDR3 is 15 residues. V lost 6 bases, J lost 4 bases, and 18 bases lay in between. Germline values: CDR1 SGHAT, CDR2 FQNNGV. Donors were ostensibly healthy at sampling, although undocumented immune exposures were probable. In this sample, this clone turned up a few times. Its antigen is as yet unknown. This chain uses TRBV11-2 with TRBJ1-1, with D maybe TRBD1 (5 bases). Input material: PBMCs. The receptor was isolated from a man aged 45-60 years in good health and CMV-seropositive. Here the CDR3 reads CASRLAQGLGTEAFF. Written as DNA, the CDR3 is TGTGCCAGCAGGTTGGCCCAGGGACTCGGCACTGAAGCTTTCTTT.